This T cell receptor (beta chain) was sequenced for a study of cytomegalovirus exposure and HLA in healthy donors. PCR primers comprised 60 Vbeta and 13 Jbeta primers. Sequencing was performed with immunoSEQ multiplex PCR; in TCRdb, only in-frame clones are kept and a portion is missing. The sample has some 150,000 clones; 80% are singletons. Donors likely had unrecorded immune exposures despite being nominally healthy when sampled. The material sequenced was PBMCs. The receptor's source is a middle-aged man in good health and CMV-seropositive.

CDR3: CASSQGAVDTQYF. The CDR3 DNA reads TGTGCCAGCAGCCAAGGTGCGGTAGATACGCAGTATTTT. The gene calls are TRBV4-2 and TRBJ2-3, with D hard to call. With 1 base removed from V and 5 bases from J, the gap between germline ends came to 7 bases. Looked up from germline, CDR1 is LGHNA and CDR2 is YNFKEQ. The CDR3 length is 13 residues.